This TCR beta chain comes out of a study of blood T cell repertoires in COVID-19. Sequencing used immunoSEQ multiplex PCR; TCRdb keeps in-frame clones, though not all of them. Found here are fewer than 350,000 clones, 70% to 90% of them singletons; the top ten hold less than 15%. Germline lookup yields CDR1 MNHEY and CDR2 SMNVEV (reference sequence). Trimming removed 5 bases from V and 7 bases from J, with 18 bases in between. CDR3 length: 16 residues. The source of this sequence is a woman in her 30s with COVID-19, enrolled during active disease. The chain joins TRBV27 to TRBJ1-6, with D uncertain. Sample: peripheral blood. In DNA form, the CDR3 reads TGTGCCAGCAGTCCGATTTTCGGGGTGGGGAATTCACCCCTCCACTTT. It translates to CASSPIFGVGNSPLHF.